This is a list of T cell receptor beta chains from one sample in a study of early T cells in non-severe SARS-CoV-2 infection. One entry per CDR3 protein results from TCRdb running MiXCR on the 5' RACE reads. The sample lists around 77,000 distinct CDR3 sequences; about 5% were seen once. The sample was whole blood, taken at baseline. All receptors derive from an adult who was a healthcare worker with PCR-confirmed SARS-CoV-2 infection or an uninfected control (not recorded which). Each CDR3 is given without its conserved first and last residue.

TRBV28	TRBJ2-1	ASSYSGTFNEQF
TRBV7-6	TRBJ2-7	ASSPGTLEQY
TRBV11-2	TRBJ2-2	ASSETNTGELF
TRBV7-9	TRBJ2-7	ASSLSPGGQTYEQY
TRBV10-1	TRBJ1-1	ASSPTGRGAF
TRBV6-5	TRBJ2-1	ASSYPIAGRVYEQF
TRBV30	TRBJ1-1	AWSGQVEAF
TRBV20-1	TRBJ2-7	SARDASYPSDGIPYEQY
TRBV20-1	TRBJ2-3	SARDNSYSVGGLDTQY
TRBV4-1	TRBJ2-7	ASSQGGPPYASGSYEQY
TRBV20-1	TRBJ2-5	SAPGTGSETQY
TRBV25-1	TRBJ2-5	ASISGTIQETQY
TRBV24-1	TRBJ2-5	ATSDAGGQETQY
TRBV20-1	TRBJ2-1	SARDVAGRGYNEQF
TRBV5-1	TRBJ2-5	ASSFQGEETQY
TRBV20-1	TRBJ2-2	SATFHSGSNTGELF
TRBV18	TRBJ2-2	ASSPPQTGKFPGELF
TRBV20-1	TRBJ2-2	SARDAGSDTGELF
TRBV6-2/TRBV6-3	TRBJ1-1	ASSYLGQGTEAF
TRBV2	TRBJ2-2	ASSEDGRRTGELF
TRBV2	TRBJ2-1	ATQLAGEQF
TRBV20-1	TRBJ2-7	SAKPSGRDSYEQY
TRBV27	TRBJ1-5	ASSFGDRGNNQPQH
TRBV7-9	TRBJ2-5	ASGTSEQETQY
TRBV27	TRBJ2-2	ASGLEIKTGELF
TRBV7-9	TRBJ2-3	ASSLGQGAYEKKDTDTQY
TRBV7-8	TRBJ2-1	ASSFPGINEQF
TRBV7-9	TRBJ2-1	ASSLGDAGGPSDEQF
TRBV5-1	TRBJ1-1	ASSSRDTEAF
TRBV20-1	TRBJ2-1	SANSGIAVGDEQF
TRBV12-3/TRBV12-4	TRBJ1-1	ASSLAGGVEAF
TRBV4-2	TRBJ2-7	ASSQTPGQGDEQY
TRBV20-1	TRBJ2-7	SASEGWGPYEQY
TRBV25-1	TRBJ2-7	ASSDSGVFSYEQY
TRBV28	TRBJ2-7	ASSSRVGGSYEQY
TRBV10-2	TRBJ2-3	ASHEGATDTQY
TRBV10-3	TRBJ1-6	AISESRYPGRENSPLH
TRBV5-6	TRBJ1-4	ASSLGRKEKLF
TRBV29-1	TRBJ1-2	SVSSGSYYGYT
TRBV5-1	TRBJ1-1	ASSLGGANVNTEAF
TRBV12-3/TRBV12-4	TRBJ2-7	ASSPPMGHEQY
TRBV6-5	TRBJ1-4	ASSLTGGGGEKLF
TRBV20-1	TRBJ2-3	SAPGTSLQVTDTQY
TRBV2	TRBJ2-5	ASSPRRTSNGETQY
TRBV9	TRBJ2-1	ASSRLAGGEFLREQF
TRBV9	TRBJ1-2	ASSSTGVPSYGYT
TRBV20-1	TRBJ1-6	SAQYGQYYNSPLH
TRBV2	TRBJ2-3	AREKGLAGDTQY
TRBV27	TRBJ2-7	ASSLTSGYEQY
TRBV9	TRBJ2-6	ASSAQGIRSGANVLT
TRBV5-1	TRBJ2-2	ASSFSGRNTGELF
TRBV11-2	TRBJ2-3	ASSRTSGRATDTQY
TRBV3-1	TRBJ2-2	ASSPHGLGSTGELF
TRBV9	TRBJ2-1	ASSVTGVVYNEQF
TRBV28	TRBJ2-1	ASWDRPYNEQF
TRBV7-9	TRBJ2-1	AGQGGAAGNEQF
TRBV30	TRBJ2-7	AWSPVGDEQY
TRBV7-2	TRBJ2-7	ASSLNARGHEQY
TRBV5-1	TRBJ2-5	ASSLGTGGAKTQY
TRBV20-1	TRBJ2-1	SAGGTAAEQF